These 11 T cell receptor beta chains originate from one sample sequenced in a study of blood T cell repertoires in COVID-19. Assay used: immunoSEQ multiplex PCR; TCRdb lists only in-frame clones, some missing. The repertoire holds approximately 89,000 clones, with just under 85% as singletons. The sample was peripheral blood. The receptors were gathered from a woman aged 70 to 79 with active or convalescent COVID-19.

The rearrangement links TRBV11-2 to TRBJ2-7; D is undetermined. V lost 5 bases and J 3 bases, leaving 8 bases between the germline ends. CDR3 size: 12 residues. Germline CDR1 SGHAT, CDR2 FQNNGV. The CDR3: CASSLDNYEQYF. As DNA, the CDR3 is TGTGCCAGCAGCCTCGACAACTACGAGCAGTACTTC. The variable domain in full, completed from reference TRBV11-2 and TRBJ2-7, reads EAGVAQSPRYKIIEKRQSVAFWCNPISGHATLYWYQQILGQGPKLLIQFQNNGVVDDSQLPKDRFSAERLKGVDSTLKIQPAKLEDSAVYLCASSLDNYEQYFGPGTRLTVT.

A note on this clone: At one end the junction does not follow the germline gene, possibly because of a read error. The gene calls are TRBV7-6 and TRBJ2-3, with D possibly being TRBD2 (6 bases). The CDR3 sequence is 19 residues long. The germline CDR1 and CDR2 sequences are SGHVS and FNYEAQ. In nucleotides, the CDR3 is TGTGCTAGCAGCCCCGGTCGGGGGTCGTGGGCATCTAACACAGATACGCAGTATTTT. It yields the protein CASSPGRGSWASNTDTQYF. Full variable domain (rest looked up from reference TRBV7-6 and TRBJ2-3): GAGVSQSPRYKVTKRGQDVALRCDPISGHVSLYWYRQALGQGPEFLTYFNYEAQQDKSGLPNDRFSAERPEGSISTLTIQRTEQRDSAMYRCASSPGRGSWASNTDTQYFGPGTRLTVL.

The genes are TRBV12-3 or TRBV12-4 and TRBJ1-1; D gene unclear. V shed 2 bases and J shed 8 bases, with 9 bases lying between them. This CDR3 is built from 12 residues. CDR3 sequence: CASSLRVIEAFF. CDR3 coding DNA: TGTGCCAGCAGTTTACGAGTTATCGAAGCTTTCTTT.

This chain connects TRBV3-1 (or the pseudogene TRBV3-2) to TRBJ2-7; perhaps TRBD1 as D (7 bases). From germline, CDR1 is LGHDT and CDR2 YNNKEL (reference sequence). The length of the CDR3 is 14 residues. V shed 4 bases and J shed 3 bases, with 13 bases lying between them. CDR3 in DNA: TGTGCCAGCAGCCGACAGGGAGGTGTCTACGAGCAGTACTTC. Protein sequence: CASSRQGGVYEQYF.

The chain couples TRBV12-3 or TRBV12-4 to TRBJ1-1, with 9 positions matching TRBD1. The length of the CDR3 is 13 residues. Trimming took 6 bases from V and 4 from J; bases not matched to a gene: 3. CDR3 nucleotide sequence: TGTGCCAGCAGGCGACAGGGGGGCACTGAAGCTTTCTTT. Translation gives CASRRQGGTEAFF.

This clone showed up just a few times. The CDR3 reads CATAQAGGNQPQHF. The CDR3 coding sequence is TGTGCCACCGCCCAGGCAGGCGGCAATCAGCCCCAGCATTTT. V usage is TRBV24-1 and J usage is TRBJ1-5; D uncertain. Trimming removed 9 bases at V and 2 bases at J, with 13 bases between. Germline CDR1 KGHDR, CDR2 SFDVKD. CDR3 length: 14 amino acids.

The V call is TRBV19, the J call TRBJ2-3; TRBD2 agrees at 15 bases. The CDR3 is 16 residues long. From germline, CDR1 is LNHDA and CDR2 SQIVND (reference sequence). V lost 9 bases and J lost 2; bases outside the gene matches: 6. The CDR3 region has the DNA TGTGCCAGCTCTGGGACTAGCGGGGGGCTCACAGATACGCAGTATTTT. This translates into CASSGTSGGLTDTQYF.

The CDR3 nucleotides read TGTGCCAGCAGCGGCCAGGACAGGGCTTACAATGAGCAGTTCTTC. This encodes CASSGQDRAYNEQFF. The chain uses TRBV9 and TRBJ2-1; 8 bases fit TRBD1. The CDR3 extends over 15 amino acids. V trimming: 3 bases; J trimming: 4 bases; junction bases outside the gene matches: 6. Germline-derived CDR1 and CDR2 are SGDLS and YYNGEE.

The CDR3 coding sequence is TGTGCCAGCAGCTTAGATGCGTCCAGGCACAGTCTCGGTGAGCAGTTCTTC. Residues: CASSLDASRHSLGEQFF. The rearrangement links TRBV11-2 to TRBJ2-1, with unresolved D. Per germline, CDR1 SGHAT and CDR2 FQNNGV. Trimming pared 0 bases from V and 9 bases from J, leaving 21 bases between. This CDR3 is 17 amino acids long.

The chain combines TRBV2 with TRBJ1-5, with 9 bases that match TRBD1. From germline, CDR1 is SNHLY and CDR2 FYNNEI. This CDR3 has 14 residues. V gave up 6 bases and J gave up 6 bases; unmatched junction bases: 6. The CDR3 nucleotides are TGTGCCAGCAGACTGGGGACAGGGCCTCAGCCCCAGCATTTT. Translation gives CASRLGTGPQPQHF.

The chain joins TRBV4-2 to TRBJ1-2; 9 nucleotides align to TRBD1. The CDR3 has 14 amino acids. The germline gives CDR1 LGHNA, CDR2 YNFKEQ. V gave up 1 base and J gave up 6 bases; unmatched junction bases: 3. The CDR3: CASSQVGTGHGYTF. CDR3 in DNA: TGTGCCAGCAGCCAAGTAGGGACAGGGCATGGCTACACCTTC.